This T cell receptor (beta chain) comes out of a study of Ad26.COV2.S vaccination and SARS-CoV-2 variants. Study-level points and caveats: Total T cell responses were possibly underestimated by TCR breadth and depth analyses. Placebo recipients had lower spike-specific TCR breadth than vaccine recipients. Marked by substantial breadth, spike-specific CD8+ and CD4+ T cell responses were reportedly seen after vaccination.

Measured with immunoSEQ multiplex PCR; TCRdb has only the in-frame clones, and not every one. The sample has roughly 380,000 clones, around 90% seen once. This clone has more than one count but fewer than ten. The target antigen is unknown. This TCR was recovered from a human donor who had recovered from COVID-19. The sample here was peripheral blood, taken after recovery from COVID-19.

The CDR3 coding sequence is TGTGCCAGCAGTTTCAGGGTAGGGCCCCTCCACTTT. This sequence encodes CASSFRVGPLHF. The J gene is TRBJ1-6, the V gene TRBV11-2, with D tentatively TRBD1 (5 bases). Germline V gives CDR1 SGHAT, CDR2 FQNNGV. This CDR3 comprises 12 residues. The V end was cut by 6 bases, the J end by 13 bases, with 13 bases between.